These 20 T cell receptor beta chains were sequenced from one sample in a study of shared clonotypes between healthy human individuals. Naive CD8 populations comprised CD45RO-negative cells positively selected for CCR7, excluding terminally differentiated effector memory CD45RA+ cells. Sequenced by immunoSEQ multiplex PCR; TCRdb stores in-frame clones only, minus some. The table has hundreds of thousands of clones, 96% seen once; the top ten hold around 0.25%. Sequencing was done on a sample of naive CD8+ T cells sorted from blood. These receptors were taken from a young man in good health.

V is TRBV4-2 and J is TRBJ1-2; no clear D. V was shortened by 5 bases and J by 0 bases, with 13 bases between the two germline ends. CDR1 is LGHNA, CDR2 YNFKEQ, per germline. The CDR3 spans 15 residues. CDR3 sequence (DNA): TGTGCCAGCAGCTTAGGTCAGGCCGCTAACTATGGCTACACCTTC. This translates into CASSLGQAANYGYTF.

The CDR3 region is CASSQRRGGTSGFATQYF. The DNA of the CDR3 is TGTGCCAGCAGCCAACGTCGGGGGGGGACTAGCGGGTTTGCTACGCAGTATTTT. V gene TRBV4-2 combines with J gene TRBJ2-3; 12 bases are shared with TRBD2. The CDR3 contains 18 residues. V gave up 2 bases and J gave up 8 bases; unmatched junction bases: 14. Germline CDR1 reads LGHNA; CDR2 reads YNFKEQ.

The chain recombines TRBV27 with TRBJ2-1, with 9 bases that match TRBD1. CDR1 is MNHEY and CDR2 is SMNVEV in the germline V gene (reference sequence). J gave up 8 bases and V 5 bases, and 10 bases lay outside the gene matches. This CDR3 comprises 15 residues. CDR3 amino acids: CASSGGTGPLDEQFF. The CDR3, as DNA: TGTGCCAGCAGTGGGGGGACAGGGCCCTTAGATGAGCAGTTCTTC.

In this sample, this clone turned up once. The genes are TRBV6-1 and TRBJ2-1; TRBD1 aligns across 10 bases. Per germline, CDR1 MNHNS and CDR2 SASEGT. Germline trimming cut 8 bases from V and 1 base from J; bases unmatched to any gene: 2. There are 14 residues in the CDR3. Written as DNA, the CDR3 is TGTGCCAGCCAGGGACAGGGGTCCTACAATGAGCAGTTCTTC. Translation: CASQGQGSYNEQFF.

This chain joins TRBV5-6 and TRBJ2-7; D gene uncertain. Looked up from germline, CDR1 is SGHDT and CDR2 is YYEEEE. CDR3 size: 15 residues. V was trimmed by 4 bases and J by 0 bases, leaving 14 bases between them. Here the CDR3 DNA reads TGTGCCAGCAGCCCCCAGACAAGGAGCTCCTACGAGCAGTACTTC. Its translation is CASSPQTRSSYEQYF.

The V and J genes are TRBV13 and TRBJ2-1; possibly TRBD2 for D (6 bases). CDR1 and CDR2 (germline): PRHDT, FYEKMQ (reference sequence). V was pared by 7 bases and J by 6 bases, with 22 bases between. This CDR3 region has 16 residues. Here the CDR3 reads CASTSASGLNFNEQFF. In nucleotides, the CDR3 is TGTGCCAGCACCTCAGCTTCGGGACTCAATTTCAATGAGCAGTTCTTC. Supplemented by reference TRBV13 and TRBJ2-1, the full variable domain reads AAGVIQSPRHLIKEKRETATLKCYPIPRHDTVYWYQQGPGQDPQFLISFYEKMQSDKGSIPDRFSAQQFSDYHSELNMSSLELGDSALYFCASTSASGLNFNEQFFGPGTRLTVL.

V is TRBV7-2 and J is TRBJ2-3; TRBD2 aligns across 11 bases. The germline gives CDR1 SGHTA, CDR2 FQGNSA. With V trimmed by 6 bases and J by 6 bases, 11 bases remained unmatched. CDR3 length equals 16 residues. CDR3 protein: CASRPGTSGILDTQYF. The CDR3 DNA sequence: TGTGCCAGCAGGCCCGGGACTAGCGGTATACTGGATACGCAGTATTTT.

The J gene is TRBJ2-7, the V gene TRBV11-2; D assignment may be TRBD1 or TRBD2 (5 bases each). Germline V gene data show CDR1 as SGHAT and CDR2 as FQNNGV. The CDR3 runs 15 residues. V was trimmed by 0 bases and J by 3 bases, leaving 12 bases between them. The CDR3 spells CASSLEYRSGYEQYF. In DNA form, the CDR3 reads TGTGCCAGCAGCTTAGAATACAGGAGCGGCTACGAGCAGTACTTC. Using reference TRBV11-2 and TRBJ2-7 for the parts outside the CDR3, the full variable domain is EAGVAQSPRYKIIEKRQSVAFWCNPISGHATLYWYQQILGQGPKLLIQFQNNGVVDDSQLPKDRFSAERLKGVDSTLKIQPAKLEDSAVYLCASSLEYRSGYEQYFGPGTRLTVT.

The chain has TRBV15 and TRBJ1-4; D is unclear. The germline gives CDR1 LNHNV, CDR2 YYDKDF (reference sequence). The CDR3 totals 14 residues. The ends were cut back, 5 bases at V and 2 bases at J, with 9 bases in the middle. The CDR3 region has the DNA TGTGCCACCAGCCCAACAGTTACTAATGAAAAACTGTTTTTT. Protein sequence: CATSPTVTNEKLFF.

The gene calls are TRBV4-1 and TRBJ2-2; 11 bases are a match to TRBD2. The germline gives CDR1 MGHRA, CDR2 YSYEKL. The CDR3 length is 16 residues. V shed 3 bases, J shed 3 bases, and the junction held 3 bases outside the gene matches. CDR3 bases: TGCGCCAGCAGCCATCTAGCGGGAGGAGACACCGGGGAGCTGTTTTTT. It yields the protein CASSHLAGGDTGELFF.

The chain uses TRBV15 and TRBJ2-2; 7 bases fit TRBD1. The J segment lost 4 bases and the V segment lost 0 bases, leaving 17 bases of the junction unmatched. This CDR3 spans 20 amino acids. Germline V lookup: CDR1 LNHNV, CDR2 YYDKDF (reference sequence). CDR3: CATSRDQGEFGGLGTGELFF. The CDR3 DNA follows: TGTGCCACCAGCAGAGATCAGGGGGAATTTGGTGGTCTAGGCACCGGGGAGCTGTTTTTT. The full variable domain, in which reference TRBV15 and TRBJ2-2 provide the parts outside the CDR3, is DAMVIQNPRYQVTQFGKPVTLSCSQTLNHNVMYWYQQKSSQAPKLLFHYYDKDFNNEADTPDNFQSRRPNTSFCFLDIRSPGLGDTAMYLCATSRDQGEFGGLGTGELFFGEGSRLTVL.

This chain links TRBV27 with TRBJ1-4; the D is unclear. This CDR3 comprises 15 residues. Germline CDR1 reads MNHEY; CDR2 reads SMNVEV (reference sequence). The V and J ends lost 7 bases and 2 bases respectively, with 14 bases between them. CDR3 nucleotide sequence: TGTGCCAGCACCCATGTAGGAGACACTAATGAAAAACTGTTTTTT. It encodes CASTHVGDTNEKLFF.

This clone showed up just once. V is TRBV14 and J is TRBJ2-7, with D possibly TRBD1 on 7 matching bases. Germline CDR1 SGHDN, CDR2 FVKESK. This CDR3 is 14 amino acids long. The V end lost 2 bases, the J end lost 4 bases, and 12 bases lay between the germline ends. DNA for the CDR3: TGTGCCAGCAGCCAACGATCAGGGGGGTACGAGCAGTACTTC. Translating gives CASSQRSGGYEQYF.

The V gene is TRBV5-1, the J gene TRBJ2-1; D is perhaps TRBD1 (6 bases). CDR1 is SGHRS and CDR2 is YFSETQ in the germline V gene. The length of the CDR3 is 15 residues. V lost 4 bases to trimming and J lost 4 bases, with 15 bases between them. CDR3 loop: CASSPPTGPYNEQFF. As DNA, the CDR3 is TGCGCCAGCAGCCCCCCGACAGGACCGTACAATGAGCAGTTCTTC.

The rearrangement links TRBV28 to TRBJ2-3; D is ambiguous. This CDR3 contains 14 residues. V was trimmed by 1 base and J by 4 bases, leaving 9 bases between them. Germline V lookup: CDR1 MDHEN, CDR2 SYDVKM. The CDR3 here is CASSLFRQSDTQYF. CDR3 sequence (DNA): TGTGCCAGCAGTTTATTCCGACAATCAGATACGCAGTATTTT.

The gene calls are TRBV7-9 and TRBJ1-5; D is perhaps TRBD1 (6 bases). The CDR3 extends over 14 amino acids. The germline gives CDR1 SEHNR, CDR2 FQNEAQ (reference sequence). V was trimmed by 5 bases and J by 4 bases, leaving 12 bases between them. The CDR3 sequence: CASSQGGQNQPQHF. The CDR3 DNA follows: TGTGCCAGCAGCCAAGGGGGACAAAATCAGCCCCAGCATTTT.

The chain couples TRBV7-2 to TRBJ2-7; D unresolved. There are 14 residues in the CDR3. Germline V gene data show CDR1 as SGHTA and CDR2 as FQGNSA. V was shortened by 0 bases and J by 2 bases, with 8 bases between the two germline ends. CDR3 sequence (DNA): TGTGCCAGCAGCTTAGCGGTAGTGGCCTACGAGCAGTACTTC. Its protein is CASSLAVVAYEQYF.

This clone was counted once. J is TRBJ1-1 and V is TRBV9; D may be TRBD1 (5 bases). The CDR3 runs 17 residues. V was trimmed by 0 bases and J by 1 base, leaving 16 bases between them. Per germline, CDR1 SGDLS and CDR2 YYNGEE. The CDR3 loop is CASSVAGGLGSNTEAFF. CDR3 nucleotides: TGTGCCAGCAGCGTAGCTGGGGGTTTGGGGTCGAACACTGAAGCTTTCTTT.

The V gene is TRBV19, the J gene TRBJ1-5, with TRBD1 matching over 10 bases. CDR1 is LNHDA and CDR2 is SQIVND in the germline V gene (reference sequence). Trimming took 8 bases from V and 7 from J; bases not matched to a gene: 8. CDR3 size: 14 residues. CDR3 coding DNA: TGTGCCAGTCACCGGGACAGGGGTTGGCAGCCCCAGCATTTT. Its translation: CASHRDRGWQPQHF.

The rearrangement uses TRBV15 and TRBJ2-1; 8 nucleotides agree with TRBD1. This CDR3 spans 16 amino acids. Losses at the gene ends were 1 base for V and 6 bases for J; bases not matched to a gene: 8. CDR1 and CDR2 from the germline V gene are LNHNV and YYDKDF (reference sequence). CDR3 loop: CATSRAGTGGRNEQFF. The CDR3 DNA follows: TGTGCCACCAGCAGAGCGGGGACAGGCGGGCGCAATGAGCAGTTCTTC.